This TCR beta chain originates from a study of cytomegalovirus exposure and HLA in healthy donors. On this clone itself: Its antigen is undetermined.

Sequencing was performed with immunoSEQ multiplex PCR; in TCRdb, only in-frame clones are kept and a portion is missing. The sample has 200,000 to 250,000 clones, about 90% seen once. Looked up from germline, CDR1 is MNHEY and CDR2 is SMNVEV (reference sequence). The CDR3 loop spans 14 amino acids. The ends lost 5 bases at V and 7 bases at J; junction bases unmatched: 5. Study conclusions and caveats: For most TCR sequences rarity was the rule, although some public TCRs occurred in many donors. The study recorded 164 TCR beta chains that were cytomegalovirus-associated.

This receptor was identified in a man between 18 and 35 years old in good health and CMV-seropositive. The sample was PBMCs. The chain couples TRBV27 to TRBJ1-2; 12 bases are shared with TRBD1. CDR3 residues: CASSRDRGLGGYTF. Here the CDR3 DNA reads TGTGCCAGCAGTCGGGACAGGGGGCTAGGTGGCTACACCTTC.